Listed below are T cell receptor beta chains from one sample, sequenced in a study of response to subunit inactivated influenza vaccine. TCRdb analysed the RT-PCR reads with MiXCR anew, one entry per CDR3 protein. The table includes some 800,000 distinct CDR3 sequences, 21% detected once. The source was PBMCs from blood, collected approximately 5 days after vaccination. These receptor sequences come from a middle-aged man who received an inactivated influenza vaccine. Both conserved end residues are part of each CDR3. A D gene is named only where the DNA matches it firmly. Part of the rows lack a size; the others show once, few, many or a class for expanded clones.

j_call	d_call	v_call	clone_size	cdr3_aa	cdr3_nt
TRBJ2-1	TRBD2	TRBV7-2	many	CASSKAGGPRNEQFF	TGTGCCAGCAGCAAAGCGGGAGGGCCGAGGAATGAGCAGTTCTTC
TRBJ1-4	-	TRBV5-1	few	CASSLVRSTNEKLFF	TGCGCCAGCAGCTTGGTCCGGTCAACTAATGAAAAACTGTTTTTT
TRBJ1-5	-	TRBV4-1	many	CASSQVQANQPQHF	TGCGCCAGCAGCCAAGTCCAGGCGAATCAGCCCCAGCATTTT
TRBJ2-7	-	TRBV20-1	-	CSAIPGPFYEQYF	TGCAGTGCTATCCCGGGACCTTTTTACGAGCAGTACTTC
TRBJ1-1	-	TRBV20-1	-	CSARLHTMNTEAFF	TGCAGTGCTAGACTCCACACCATGAACACTGAAGCTTTCTTT
TRBJ2-2	TRBD2	TRBV2	few	CASIEAGGSGELFF	TGTGCCAGCATAGAGGCGGGGGGCTCCGGGGAGCTGTTTTTT
TRBJ1-2	TRBD1	TRBV5-1	few	CASSATGEGYGYTF	TGCGCCAGCAGCGCGACAGGGGAGGGCTATGGCTACACCTTC
TRBJ1-3	-	TRBV29-1	many	CSVQNREPGNTIYF	TGCAGCGTCCAGAACAGGGAGCCTGGAAACACCATATATTTT
TRBJ2-1	TRBD1	TRBV5-1	-	CASSLAGTGEDNEQFF	TGCGCCAGCAGCTTGGCCGGGACAGGGGAAGACAATGAGCAGTTCTTC
TRBJ2-2	-	TRBV5-5	-	CASSLSGRGNTGELFF	TGTGCCAGCAGCCTATCAGGCAGGGGTAACACCGGGGAGCTGTTTTTT
TRBJ2-3	-	TRBV7-9	many	CASSLGGSYTQYF	TGTGCCAGCAGCCTAGGAGGAAGTTATACGCAGTATTTT
TRBJ2-3	TRBD2	TRBV7-3	few	CASSLRGGRTTDTQYF	TGTGCCAGCAGCTTAAGGGGCGGGAGAACCACAGATACGCAGTATTTT
TRBJ2-5	TRBD2	TRBV20-1	few	CSAMGSSGIGETQYF	TGCAGTGCGATGGGGTCTAGCGGGATCGGAGAGACCCAGTACTTC
TRBJ2-2	-	TRBV29-1	-	CSVELPSNTGELFF	TGCAGCGTTGAGCTGCCTTCGAACACCGGGGAGCTGTTTTTT
TRBJ1-5	TRBD1	TRBV10-3	-	CAIGQGNNQPQHF	TGTGCCATTGGACAGGGGAACAATCAGCCCCAGCATTTT
TRBJ2-1	TRBD2	TRBV3-1	-	CAGSLVSGRGEQFF	TGTGCCGGCAGCCTAGTGAGCGGGAGAGGGGAGCAGTTCTTC
TRBJ2-5	TRBD1	TRBV18	-	CASSALETGTGGAETQYF	TGTGCCAGCTCAGCACTCGAGACCGGGACAGGGGGCGCAGAGACCCAGTACTTC
TRBJ1-1	-	TRBV4-2	many	CASSQRVGGNTEAFF	TGTGCCAGCAGCCAGAGGGTTGGGGGAAACACTGAAGCTTTCTTT
TRBJ1-1	-	TRBV12-3/TRBV12-4	many	CASSFLGQNTEAFF	TGTGCCAGCAGTTTTTTGGGACAGAACACTGAAGCTTTCTTT
TRBJ2-7	TRBD2	TRBV6-5	-	CASSHPGGEQYF	TGTGCCAGCAGCCACCCGGGAGGCGAGCAGTACTTC
TRBJ2-7	-	TRBV20-1	few	CSAPRGVPYSEQYF	TGCAGTGCCCCTCGTGGGGTGCCGTACTCCGAGCAGTACTTC
TRBJ1-4	-	TRBV5-1	many	CASRAGTEDEKLFF	TGCGCCAGCCGAGCCGGGACGGAAGATGAAAAACTGTTTTTT
TRBJ2-1	-	TRBV6-2/TRBV6-3	few	CASSSTSRSYNEQFF	TGTGCCAGCAGTTCCACTAGCAGATCCTACAATGAGCAGTTCTTC
TRBJ2-7	TRBD2	TRBV10-3	few	CAISVGKGGYEQYF	TGTGCCATCAGTGTCGGAAAGGGAGGGTACGAGCAGTACTTC
TRBJ2-2	-	TRBV6-5	-	CASSSNSGELFF	TGTGCCAGCAGTTCCAACTCGGGGGAGCTGTTTTTT
TRBJ2-1	TRBD2	TRBV6-2/TRBV6-3	few	CASSGTSGGPNNEQFF	TGTGCCAGCAGTGGGACTAGCGGGGGGCCCAATAATGAGCAGTTCTTC
TRBJ2-1	-	TRBV29-1	-	CSVAEGEQFF	TGCAGCGTCGCAGAGGGTGAGCAGTTCTTC
TRBJ2-7	TRBD1	TRBV5-1	-	CASSSLAGQGGEQYF	TGCGCCAGCAGCTCCCTCGCGGGACAGGGGGGCGAGCAGTACTTC
TRBJ2-1	TRBD2	TRBV5-6	-	CASRGTGGGSYNEQFF	TGTGCCAGCAGGGGAACAGGCGGGGGCTCCTACAATGAGCAGTTCTTC
TRBJ2-1	-	TRBV6-6	-	CASSYPGNEQFF	TGTGCCAGCAGTTACCCAGGCAATGAGCAGTTCTTC
TRBJ2-2	-	TRBV10-3	few	CAINRLDTGELFF	TGTGCCATCAATAGACTCGACACCGGGGAGCTGTTTTTT
TRBJ2-7	-	TRBV28	-	CASSFVPALGGEQYF	TGTGCCAGCAGTTTTGTGCCCGCCTTGGGGGGCGAGCAGTACTTC
TRBJ2-3	TRBD1	TRBV29-1	few	CSGKSGTGVKGTDTQYF	TGCAGCGGGAAATCCGGGACAGGGGTAAAGGGCACAGATACGCAGTATTTT
TRBJ2-2	-	TRBV10-3	few	CAISESPGYTGELFF	TGTGCCATCAGTGAGTCCCCAGGCTACACCGGGGAGCTGTTTTTT
TRBJ1-1	-	TRBV5-5	-	CASSLVGIPAQNTEAFF	TGTGCCAGCAGCTTGGTAGGGATCCCCGCCCAGAACACTGAAGCTTTCTTT
TRBJ2-1	-	TRBV28	-	CASSLRGVEQFF	TGTGCCAGCAGTTTAAGGGGGGTTGAGCAGTTCTTC
TRBJ2-2	-	TRBV7-8	-	CASSWAGTWGTGELFF	TGTGCCAGCAGCTGGGCCGGGACATGGGGGACCGGGGAGCTGTTTTTT
TRBJ1-3	-	TRBV6-5	-	CASSYSTGVGNTIYF	TGTGCCAGCAGTTACTCGACTGGAGTTGGAAACACCATATATTTT
TRBJ2-5	TRBD1	TRBV30	few	CAWEGQGGETQYF	TGTGCCTGGGAAGGACAGGGGGGAGAGACCCAGTACTTC
TRBJ1-5	TRBD1	TRBV29-1	few	CSVGDRDQPQHF	TGCAGCGTCGGGGACAGGGACCAGCCCCAGCATTTT
TRBJ2-1	TRBD2	TRBV5-1	-	CASSLSSGANYNEQFF	TGCGCCAGCAGCTTGAGTAGCGGGGCCAATTACAATGAGCAGTTCTTC
TRBJ2-1	TRBD1	TRBV5-6	-	CAVRDRVYNEQFF	TGTGCCGTCAGGGACAGGGTCTACAATGAGCAGTTCTTC
TRBJ2-7	-	TRBV7-2	-	CASSSMTVYEQYF	TGTGCCAGCAGCTCGATGACAGTCTACGAGCAGTACTTC
TRBJ2-1	-	TRBV20-1	-	CSARGGAPEQFF	TGCAGTGCTAGGGGGGGAGCCCCTGAGCAGTTCTTC
TRBJ2-3	-	TRBV11-2	few	CASSLVLTGSDTQYF	TGTGCCAGCAGCTTAGTCCTTACAGGGTCAGATACGCAGTATTTT
TRBJ2-7	-	TRBV29-1	few	CSVEYPGSFFEQYF	TGCAGCGTTGAATACCCAGGCAGTTTCTTTGAGCAGTACTTC
TRBJ2-7	TRBD1	TRBV28	-	CASSYRQGQYF	TGTGCCAGCAGTTACAGACAGGGGCAGTACTTC
TRBJ2-7	-	TRBV9	-	CASSLGVAGSYEQYF	TGTGCCAGCAGCCTAGGAGTTGCGGGCTCCTACGAGCAGTACTTC
TRBJ2-1	TRBD2	TRBV6-5	-	CASSYSTLAGGLNEQFF	TGTGCCAGCAGTTACTCTACACTAGCGGGGGGGTTAAATGAGCAGTTCTTC
TRBJ1-4	-	TRBV7-2	-	CASSPSGGREKLFF	TGTGCCAGCAGCCCGAGCGGGGGTCGGGAAAAACTGTTTTTT
TRBJ1-2	-	TRBV12-3/TRBV12-4	-	CASSLALRPAFYGYTF	TGTGCCAGCAGTTTAGCCTTACGTCCCGCGTTCTATGGCTACACCTTC
TRBJ1-4	TRBD1	TRBV12-3/TRBV12-4	few	CASSPRRLGQGAKKLFF	TGTGCCAGCAGTCCCCGTCGCCTGGGACAGGGGGCTAAAAAACTGTTTTTT